The 29 T cell receptor beta chains below were found in one sample sequenced in a study of beta chain features in type 1 diabetes. Study findings and constraints: Moderately but significantly shorter TCRB CDR3s were found in Type 1 diabetes patients in all four CD4+ subsets.

Expressed TCRB transcripts were sequenced because the entire RNA isolate underwent reverse transcription. TCRdb keeps only in-frame clones here, not all; method: immunoSEQ multiplex PCR. Among 130,000 or so clones listed, roughly 17% were seen once. Their target antigens are unknown. Sequencing was done on a sample of central memory CD4+ T cells from blood. The receptor set was obtained from a man younger than 30 with type 1 diabetes.

V usage is TRBV2 and J usage is TRBJ2-5; D is uncertain. Germline V lookup: CDR1 SNHLY, CDR2 FYNNEI. V was clipped by 8 bases and J by 5 bases, with 18 bases between them. The CDR3 length is 14 residues. The CDR3: CASCLGPLVETQYF. CDR3 nucleotide sequence: TGTGCCAGCTGTCTAGGCCCTTTGGTGGAGACCCAGTACTTC.

This chain joins TRBV30 and TRBJ2-1; D gene unclear. CDR1 and CDR2 (germline): GTSNPN, SVGIG (reference sequence). The ends were cut back, 3 bases at V and 0 bases at J, with 12 bases in the middle. The CDR3 spans 15 residues. The CDR3 DNA sequence: TGTGCCTGGAGCCGCATCGATAGCTCCTACAATGAGCAGTTCTTC. Translated: CAWSRIDSSYNEQFF.

This clone was picked up a small number of times. The rearrangement uses TRBV7-9 and TRBJ2-7; D perhaps matches TRBD1 (5 bases). The germline gives CDR1 SEHNR, CDR2 FQNEAQ (reference sequence). Trimming cost V 5 bases and J 0 bases, with 11 bases left between them. The CDR3 is made up of 14 amino acids. CDR3 sequence reads: CASSPQGSSYEQYF. The CDR3 DNA sequence: TGTGCCAGCAGCCCCCAGGGCAGCTCCTACGAGCAGTACTTC.

J is TRBJ2-1 and V is TRBV4-2; 9 bases map to TRBD1. Germline CDR1 reads LGHNA; CDR2 reads YNFKEQ. CDR3 size: 16 residues. V was clipped by 3 bases and J by 6 bases; unmatched bases: 9. In DNA, the CDR3 is TGTGCCAGCAGCCATGCCTCCGGGACAGGGTTCAATGAGCAGTTCTTC. Residues: CASSHASGTGFNEQFF.

This clone came up a few times. This chain links TRBV28 with TRBJ2-1, with D possibly TRBD2 on 7 matching bases. Germline loops: CDR1 MDHEN, CDR2 SYDVKM. With 5 bases removed from V and 7 bases from J, the gap between germline ends came to 15 bases. CDR3 length: 14 residues. The CDR3 here is CASSRGGGENEQFF. CDR3 sequence (DNA): TGTGCCAGCAGTAGGGGGGGTGGTGAGAATGAGCAGTTCTTC.

This clone was counted a few times. The chain employs TRBV11-1 and TRBJ1-2; TRBD1 aligns across 8 bases. CDR3 length: 16 amino acids. The V gene end was trimmed by 5 bases and the J gene end by 4 bases; junction bases not matched to a gene: 12. The germline V gene encodes CDR1 SGHAT and CDR2 FQDESV (reference sequence). Written as DNA, the CDR3 is TGTGCCAGCAGCGCCGGGACAGGCGCCATGGGCTATGGCTACACCTTC. Translated: CASSAGTGAMGYGYTF.

The V call is TRBV5-6, the J call TRBJ2-3, with a possible D match to TRBD1 (5 bases). CDR3 length equals 13 residues. The germline V gene encodes CDR1 SGHDT and CDR2 YYEEEE. V was cut by 8 bases and J by 0 bases, with 10 bases left in between. The CDR3 reads CASGAPSTDTQYF. The CDR3 nucleotides are TGTGCCAGTGGGGCGCCCAGCACAGATACGCAGTATTTT. Full variable domain (outside the CDR3, taken from reference TRBV5-6 and TRBJ2-3): DAGVTQSPTHLIKTRGQQVTLRCSPKSGHDTVSWYQQALGQGPQFIFQYYEEEERQRGNFPDRFSGHQFPNYSSELNVNALLLGDSALYLCASGAPSTDTQYFGPGTRLTVL.

This chain uses TRBV29-1 with TRBJ2-7; 11 positions agree with TRBD1. J gave up 6 bases and V 7 bases, and 8 bases lay outside the gene matches. The germline CDR1 and CDR2 sequences are SQVTM and ANQGSEA. The CDR3 contains 13 residues. The CDR3 spells CSGARDRGSEQYF. As DNA, the CDR3 is TGCAGCGGTGCCCGGGACAGGGGGAGCGAGCAGTACTTC.

The genes are TRBV7-3 and TRBJ2-3; the D is unclear. Germline CDR1 and CDR2: SGHTA and FQGTGA. The CDR3 runs 14 residues. Trimming removed 1 base at V and 3 bases at J, with 8 bases between. Written as DNA, the CDR3 is TGTGCCAGCAGCTTAAATGGTGCAACAGATACGCAGTATTTT. It encodes CASSLNGATDTQYF. Drawing the rest from reference TRBV7-3 and TRBJ2-3, the complete variable domain is GAGVSQTPSNKVTEKGKYVELRCDPISGHTALYWYRQSLGQGPEFLIYFQGTGAADDSGLPNDRFFAVRPEGSVSTLKIQRTERGDSAVYLCASSLNGATDTQYFGPGTRLTVL.

The genes are TRBV5-1 and TRBJ1-1; D is undetermined. Trimming removed 4 bases at V and 5 bases at J, with 6 bases between. This CDR3 has 11 residues. The germline CDR1 and CDR2 sequences are SGHRS and YFSETQ. In DNA, the CDR3 is TGCGCCAGCAGCGAGCAGACTGAAGCTTTCTTT. Its protein product is CASSEQTEAFF.

There are many counts of this clone. The chain recombines TRBV7-2 with TRBJ2-5; D gene unclear. Germline assignment: CDR1 SGHTA and CDR2 FQGNSA. Trimming pared 5 bases from V and 4 bases from J, leaving 11 bases between. The CDR3 spans 13 residues. CDR3 residues: CASSGSPPETQYF. CDR3 sequence (DNA): TGTGCCAGCAGCGGATCTCCCCCAGAGACCCAGTACTTC. Variable domain in full (rest from reference TRBV7-2 and TRBJ2-5): GAGVSQSPSNKVTEKGKDVELRCDPISGHTALYWYRQSLGQGLEFLIYFQGNSAPDKSGLPSDRFSAERTGGSVSTLTIQRTQQEDSAVYLCASSGSPPETQYFGPGTRLLVL.

This clone was seen at least ten times. J is TRBJ2-1 and V is TRBV5-4; the D gene is possibly TRBD2 (5 bases). CDR3 size: 15 residues. CDR1 is SGHNT, CDR2 YYREEE, per germline (reference sequence). V gave up 4 bases and J gave up 0 bases, with 11 bases separating them. CDR3 protein: CASSKDGNSYNEQFF. For the CDR3, the DNA is TGTGCCAGCAGCAAGGACGGGAACTCCTACAATGAGCAGTTCTTC.

This clone has more than one count but fewer than ten. The chain uses TRBV18 and TRBJ2-1; 8 positions match TRBD2. V trimming: 4 bases; J trimming: 9 bases; junction bases outside the gene matches: 8. The germline V gene has CDR1 KGHSH and CDR2 LQKENI. This CDR3 spans 14 amino acids. The CDR3 nucleotides are TGTGCCAGCTCACTCGGACCCGGGGGGGGTGAGCAGTTCTTC. Its translation is CASSLGPGGGEQFF.

The rearrangement uses TRBV25-1 and TRBJ2-5, with TRBD2 matching 9 bases. CDR1 is MGHDK, CDR2 SYGVNS, per germline. V was pared by 1 base and J by 5 bases, with 8 bases of the junction left unmatched. The length of the CDR3 is 16 residues. CDR3 nucleotides: TGTGCCAGCAGTGAATCTGTAGCGGGGGCCGGCGAGACCCAGTACTTC. Protein product: CASSESVAGAGETQYF.

This clone occurred many times. The V gene is TRBV7-2, the J gene TRBJ1-2; D is uncertain. The CDR3 contains 13 residues. The V gene lost 5 bases and the J gene lost 7 bases, with 14 bases spanning the gap. The V gene's germline CDR1 is SGHTA and CDR2 FQGNSA. The CDR3 DNA sequence: TGTGCCAGCAGCAACTACGCGGAACTTGGCTACACCTTC. Translating it yields CASSNYAELGYTF.

The V gene is TRBV6-5, the J gene TRBJ2-7, with 8 bases matching TRBD2. Per germline, CDR1 MNHEY and CDR2 SVGAGI. The CDR3 runs to 14 residues. V lost 6 bases and J lost 3; bases outside the gene matches: 7. CDR3 DNA: TGTGCCAGCAGCCTATCCGGGACTAGCTACGAGCAGTACTTC. Its translation is CASSLSGTSYEQYF.

The CDR3 sequence: CSVAGTSGDSDTQYF. In DNA form, the CDR3 reads TGCAGCGTTGCCGGGACTAGCGGGGACTCAGATACGCAGTATTTT. The chain links TRBV29-1 to TRBJ2-3; 13 bases align to TRBD2. V dropped 4 bases and J dropped 4; count of bases not matched to a gene: 5. The CDR3 runs to 15 residues. The germline V gene encodes CDR1 SQVTM and CDR2 ANQGSEA.

This clone was seen a few times. The CDR3 DNA sequence: TGTGCCAGCACCCCCGCCTCGGGCGAGCAGTACTTC. Translating gives CASTPASGEQYF. The chain joins TRBV7-2 to TRBJ2-7; no clear D. Per germline, CDR1 SGHTA and CDR2 FQGNSA. CDR3 size: 12 residues. With 7 bases removed from V and 6 bases from J, the gap between germline ends came to 13 bases.

This sequence joins TRBV14 and TRBJ2-7, with TRBD1 matching over 7 bases. V was pared by 1 base and J by 6 bases, with 6 bases of the junction left unmatched. The CDR3 totals 14 residues. The germline V gene encodes CDR1 SGHDN and CDR2 FVKESK. The CDR3 DNA sequence: TGTGCCAGCAGCCAAGGACGACAGGGACGCGAGCAGTACTTC. It codes for CASSQGRQGREQYF.

V and J are TRBV5-1 and TRBJ2-1, with D perhaps TRBD2 (6 bases). Germline V gene lookup returns CDR1 SGHRS and CDR2 YFSETQ. The CDR3 spans 15 residues. The V end was cut by 0 bases, the J end by 1 base, with 8 bases between. CDR3 bases: TGCGCCAGCAGCTTGGAGGCGGGGTCCTACAATGAGCAGTTCTTC. It specifies CASSLEAGSYNEQFF. Together with reference TRBV5-1 and TRBJ2-1, the CDR3 gives the full variable domain: KAGVTQTPRYLIKTRGQQVTLSCSPISGHRSVSWYQQTPGQGLQFLFEYFSETQRNKGNFPGRFSGRQFSNSRSEMNVSTLELGDSALYLCASSLEAGSYNEQFFGPGTRLTVL.

This sequence joins TRBV30 and TRBJ2-5; possibly TRBD2 for D (5 bases). Trimming left V 3 bases short and J 5 bases short, with 13 bases between. Germline CDR1 is GTSNPN and CDR2 is SVGIG (reference sequence). The CDR3 is 13 amino acids. For the CDR3, the DNA is TGTGCCTGGAGGGACTGGTGGTCGGAGACCCAGTACTTC. Translation: CAWRDWWSETQYF.

The J gene is TRBJ2-7, the V gene TRBV2; D unresolved. Trimming left V 9 bases short and J 6 bases short, with 6 bases between. The V gene's germline CDR1 is SNHLY and CDR2 FYNNEI. This CDR3 is 9 amino acids long. Written as DNA, the CDR3 is TGTGCCAGTGGGCGCGAGCAGTACTTC. Protein sequence: CASGREQYF.

This clone was observed once. The CDR3 nucleotides are TGTGCCAGCAGTCCCGGGACAGGGAGCGAGTATGGCTACACCTTC. It codes for CASSPGTGSEYGYTF. V usage is TRBV5-4 and J usage is TRBJ1-2; 9 bases fit TRBD1. The CDR3 runs to 15 residues. Germline CDR1 is SGHNT and CDR2 is YYREEE (reference sequence). Trimming at V came to 5 bases and at J to 5 bases, leaving 10 bases not matched to a gene.

This sequence joins TRBV18 and TRBJ2-1; D is undetermined. CDR1 is KGHSH and CDR2 is LQKENI in the germline V gene. The CDR3 spans 14 residues. The V end was cut by 1 base, the J end by 8 bases, with 12 bases between. The CDR3 sequence: CASSPLSDEDEQFF. CDR3 coding DNA: TGTGCCAGCTCACCACTATCAGACGAAGATGAGCAGTTCTTC.

This clone was observed a few times. CDR3 in DNA: TGTGCCAGCAGCCCGGGACGGGAGGCCTGGAATGAGCAGTTCTTC. Its translation is CASSPGREAWNEQFF. The gene calls are TRBV11-3 and TRBJ2-1; TRBD2 matches at 7 bases. In germline, CDR1 is SGHNT, CDR2 YENEEA. The CDR3 is made up of 15 amino acids. The V and J ends lost 5 bases and 7 bases, in that order; junction bases with no gene match: 11. The full variable domain, its missing parts supplied by reference TRBV11-3 and TRBJ2-1, is EAGVVQSPRYKIIEKKQPVAFWCNPISGHNTLYWYLQNLGQGPELLIRYENEEAVDDSQLPKDRFSAERLKGVDSTLKIQPAELGDSAVYLCASSPGREAWNEQFFGPGTRLTVL.

This clone was observed a few times. The chain links TRBV5-1 to TRBJ1-2; no reliable D call. The germline gives CDR1 SGHRS, CDR2 YFSETQ. The CDR3 is made up of 12 amino acids. Between the trimmed V and J ends, which lost 0 bases and 5 bases, there was a span of 5 bases. The CDR3 loop reads CASSLDAYGYTF. DNA of the CDR3: TGCGCCAGCAGCTTGGACGCATATGGCTACACCTTC.

J is TRBJ1-2 and V is TRBV4-1; maybe TRBD1 (6 bases). The CDR3 loop spans 15 amino acids. The V end lost 4 bases, the J end lost 5 bases, and 17 bases lay between the germline ends. Looked up from germline, CDR1 is MGHRA and CDR2 is YSYEKL. CDR3 amino acids: CASSRSGGREYGYTF. CDR3 nucleotide sequence: TGCGCCAGCAGCCGGAGCGGGGGGCGCGAGTATGGCTACACCTTC.

Ten or more counts support this clone. The CDR3 loop reads CASSAGRGLEQYF. In nucleotides, the CDR3 is TGTGCCAGCAGTGCGGGCAGGGGGCTCGAGCAGTACTTC. The chain recombines TRBV25-1 with TRBJ2-7; 8 bases map to TRBD1. The ends lost 4 bases at V and 6 bases at J; junction bases unmatched: 5. Germline values: CDR1 MGHDK, CDR2 SYGVNS. The CDR3 has 13 residues.

The chain carries TRBV30 and TRBJ2-6; D is perhaps TRBD2 (6 bases). The CDR3 is 13 residues long. Germline CDR1 GTSNPN, CDR2 SVGIG (reference sequence). Trimming cost V 8 bases and J 3 bases, with 11 bases left between them. In nucleotides, the CDR3 is TGTGCCGGGACTTCTGATGGGGCCAACGTCCTGACTTTC. Translation: CAGTSDGANVLTF.